This T cell receptor beta chain was sequenced during a study of T cells in Graves' hyperthyroidism and ophthalmopathy. Whole-study context: Peripheral blood collection took place at initial diagnosis, before any treatment.

Ophthalmopathy cases met thresholds of Clinical Activity Score at least 3, NOSPECS grade at least 4 and duration under 3 months. Patients were excluded for uncontrolled infection, other autoimmune disease, pregnancy or lactation. V lost 7 bases to trimming and J lost 1 base, with 5 bases between them. The CDR3 runs 12 residues. Per germline, CDR1 MDHEN and CDR2 SYDVKM. Regarding the study as a whole: Most expanded thyroid clonotypes above 0.001 recurred in blood.

This clonotype was picked up many times. Its antigen is unknown. Amplification targeted TCR beta CDR3 regions from RNA transcripts. TCR CDR3 regions were first amplified by RT-PCR with HTBI primers. TCRdb passed the multiplex PCR reads through MiXCR, listing each CDR3 protein once. The sample includes roughly 280,000 distinct CDR3 sequences, around 22% of them seen just once. The chain combines TRBV28 with TRBJ1-5; D gene ambiguous. This sequence was found in a man aged 25-45 years with Graves' ophthalmopathy. The specimen sequenced was blood. The CDR3 spells CASTGSNQPQHF. CDR3 DNA sequence: TGTGCCAGCACCGGAAGCAATCAGCCCCAGCATTTT.